The subject of this entry is one T cell receptor beta chain. The data are from a study of blood T cell repertoires in COVID-19. Study summary: Acute and convalescent COVID-19 samples came from the United States, Italy and Spain.

V dropped 4 bases and J dropped 6; count of bases not matched to a gene: 11. The CDR3 covers 16 residues. From germline, CDR1 is MDHEN and CDR2 SYDVKM. Original data processing: The assay estimated nucleated cells by amplifying reference gene primers. Libraries were prepared by immunoSEQ multiplex PCR; TCRdb keeps only in-frame clonotypes and omits some of them. V, J and clone size derive from that table, while D and trimming were established from the DNA sequence. The profile shows more than 95,000 clones, 80% of them singletons. The TCR sequence derives from a human donor in a cohort sampled during active COVID-19. V is TRBV28 and J is TRBJ2-1, with 8 bases matching TRBD2. Source material: peripheral blood. The CDR3 protein is CASSSGGGGHVNEQFF. DNA for the CDR3: TGTGCCAGCAGTTCCGGGGGGGGAGGACATGTCAATGAGCAGTTCTTC.